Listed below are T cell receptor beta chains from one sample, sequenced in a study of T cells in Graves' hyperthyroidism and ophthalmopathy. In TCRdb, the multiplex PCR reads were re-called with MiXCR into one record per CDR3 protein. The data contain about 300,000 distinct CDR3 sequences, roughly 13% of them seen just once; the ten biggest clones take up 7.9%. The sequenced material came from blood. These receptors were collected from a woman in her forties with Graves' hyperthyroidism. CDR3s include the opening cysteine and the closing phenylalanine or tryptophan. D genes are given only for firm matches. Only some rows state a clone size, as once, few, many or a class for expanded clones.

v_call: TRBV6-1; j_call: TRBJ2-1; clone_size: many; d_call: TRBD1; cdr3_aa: CASSTTQGAPYNEQFF; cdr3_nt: TGTGCCAGCAGTACAACTCAGGGGGCGCCCTACAATGAGCAGTTCTTC
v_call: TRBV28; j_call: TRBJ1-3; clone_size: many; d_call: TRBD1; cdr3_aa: CASSLLGTVNLLSGNTIYF; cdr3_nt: TGTGCCAGCAGTTTATTGGGGACAGTCAACCTCTTATCTGGAAACACCATATATTTT
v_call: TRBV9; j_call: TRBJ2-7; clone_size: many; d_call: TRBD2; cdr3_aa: CASSVGGLAGEQYF; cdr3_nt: TGTGCCAGCAGCGTAGGAGGACTAGCGGGCGAGCAGTACTTC
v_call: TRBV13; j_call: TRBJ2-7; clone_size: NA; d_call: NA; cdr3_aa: CASSLGLSGGSYEQYF; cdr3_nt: TGTGCCAGCAGCTTAGGCCTAAGCGGCGGCTCCTACGAGCAGTACTTC
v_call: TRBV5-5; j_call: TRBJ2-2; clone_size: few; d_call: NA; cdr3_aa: CASSYLRRDTGELFF; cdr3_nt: TGTGCCAGCAGCTATCTCAGGCGGGACACCGGGGAGCTGTTTTTT
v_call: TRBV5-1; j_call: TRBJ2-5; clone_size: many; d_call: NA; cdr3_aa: CASSLGVQAGETQYF; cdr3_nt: TGCGCCAGCAGCTTGGGGGTGCAGGCGGGAGAGACCCAGTACTTC
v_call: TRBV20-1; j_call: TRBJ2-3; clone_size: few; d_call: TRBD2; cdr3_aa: CSARDPRLAGVGTDTQYF; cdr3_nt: TGCAGTGCTAGAGATCCCCGACTAGCGGGAGTGGGCACAGATACGCAGTATTTT
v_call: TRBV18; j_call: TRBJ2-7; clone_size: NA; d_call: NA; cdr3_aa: CASSSLDTTIKYEQYF; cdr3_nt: TGTGCCAGCTCATCTCTCGACACCACTATAAAGTACGAGCAGTACTTC
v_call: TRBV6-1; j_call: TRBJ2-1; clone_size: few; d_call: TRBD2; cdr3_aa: CATSSRTRPFDEQFF; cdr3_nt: TGTGCCACATCCTCCCGGACTAGACCCTTCGATGAGCAGTTCTTC
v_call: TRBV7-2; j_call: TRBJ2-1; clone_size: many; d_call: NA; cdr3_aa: CASSTAGQYNEQFF; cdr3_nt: TGTGCCAGCAGCACGGCGGGACAGTACAATGAGCAGTTCTTC
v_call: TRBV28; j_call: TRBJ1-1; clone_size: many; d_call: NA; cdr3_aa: CASSLGGGAAQRAFF; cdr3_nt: TGTGCCAGCAGTTTAGGTGGGGGGGCAGCACAAAGGGCTTTCTTT
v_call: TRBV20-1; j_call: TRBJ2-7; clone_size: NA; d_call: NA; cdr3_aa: CSARDPMGNREQYF; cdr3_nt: TGCAGTGCTAGAGATCCTATGGGGAACCGCGAGCAGTACTTC
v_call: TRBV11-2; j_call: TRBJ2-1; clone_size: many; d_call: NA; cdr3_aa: CASRGLGDNEQFF; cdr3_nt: TGTGCCAGCAGAGGCCTGGGGGACAATGAGCAGTTCTTC
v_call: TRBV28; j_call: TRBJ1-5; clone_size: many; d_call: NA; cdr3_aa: CASSLKPPASNQPQHF; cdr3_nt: TGTGCCAGCAGTTTAAAACCGCCCGCTAGCAATCAGCCCCAGCATTTT
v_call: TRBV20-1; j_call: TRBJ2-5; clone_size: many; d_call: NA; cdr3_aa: CSARDLTDAQETQYF; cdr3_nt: TGCAGTGCTAGAGACCTAACGGACGCCCAAGAGACCCAGTACTTC
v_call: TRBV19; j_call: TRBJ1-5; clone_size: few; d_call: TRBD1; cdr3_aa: CASSLAGGSNQPQHF; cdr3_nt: TGTGCCAGTAGTTTGGCAGGGGGTAGCAATCAGCCCCAGCATTTT
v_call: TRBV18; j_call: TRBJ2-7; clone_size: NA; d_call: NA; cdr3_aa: CASSPGVRGQYF; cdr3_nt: TGTGCCAGCTCACCGGGAGTAAGGGGGCAGTACTTC
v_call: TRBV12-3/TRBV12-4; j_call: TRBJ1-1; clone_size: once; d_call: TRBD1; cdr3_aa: CASRPGQGRGGTEAFF; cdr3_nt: TGTGCCAGCAGACCGGGACAGGGAAGGGGCGGCACTGAAGCTTTCTTT
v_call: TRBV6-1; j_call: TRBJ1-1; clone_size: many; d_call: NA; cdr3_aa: CASSRGGTDTEAFF; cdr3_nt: TGTGCCAGCAGCAGGGGAGGGACGGATACTGAAGCTTTCTTT
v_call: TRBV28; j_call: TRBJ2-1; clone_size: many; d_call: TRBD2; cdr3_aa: CASSFEASGRGDEQFF; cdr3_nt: TGTGCCAGCAGTTTCGAGGCTAGCGGGAGGGGGGATGAGCAGTTCTTC